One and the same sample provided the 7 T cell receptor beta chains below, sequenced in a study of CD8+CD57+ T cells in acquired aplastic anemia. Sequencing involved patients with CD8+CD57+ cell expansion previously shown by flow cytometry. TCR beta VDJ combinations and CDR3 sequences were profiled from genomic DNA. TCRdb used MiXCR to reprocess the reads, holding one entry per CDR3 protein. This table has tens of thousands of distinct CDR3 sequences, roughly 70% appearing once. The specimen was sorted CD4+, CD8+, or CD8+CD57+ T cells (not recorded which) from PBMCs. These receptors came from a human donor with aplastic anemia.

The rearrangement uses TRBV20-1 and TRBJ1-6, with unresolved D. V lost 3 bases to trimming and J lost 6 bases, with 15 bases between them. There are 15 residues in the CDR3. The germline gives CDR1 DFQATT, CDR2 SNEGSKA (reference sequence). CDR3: CSASYLSNRNSPLHF. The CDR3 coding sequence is TGCAGTGCTAGTTATCTGTCGAACCGTAATTCACCCCTCCACTTT.

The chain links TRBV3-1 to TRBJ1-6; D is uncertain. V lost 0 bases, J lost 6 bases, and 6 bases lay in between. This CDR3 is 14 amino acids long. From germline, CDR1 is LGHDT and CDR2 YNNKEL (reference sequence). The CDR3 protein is CASSQDRGNSPLHF. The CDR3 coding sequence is TGTGCCAGCAGCCAAGATCGGGGTAATTCACCCCTCCACTTT.

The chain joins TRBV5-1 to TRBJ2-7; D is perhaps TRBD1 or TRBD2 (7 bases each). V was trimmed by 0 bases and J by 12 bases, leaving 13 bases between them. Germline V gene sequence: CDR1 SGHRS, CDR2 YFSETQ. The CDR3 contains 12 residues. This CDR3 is CASSLAGGEAYF. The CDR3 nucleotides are TGCGCCAGCAGCTTGGCAGGGGGGGAGGCGTACTTC.

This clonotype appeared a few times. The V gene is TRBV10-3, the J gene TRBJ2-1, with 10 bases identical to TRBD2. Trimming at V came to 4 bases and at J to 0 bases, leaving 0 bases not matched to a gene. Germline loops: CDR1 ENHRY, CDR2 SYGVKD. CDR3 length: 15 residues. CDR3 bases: TGTGCCATCAGTGGGACTAGCGGCTCCTACAATGAGCAGTTCTTC. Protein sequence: CAISGTSGSYNEQFF.

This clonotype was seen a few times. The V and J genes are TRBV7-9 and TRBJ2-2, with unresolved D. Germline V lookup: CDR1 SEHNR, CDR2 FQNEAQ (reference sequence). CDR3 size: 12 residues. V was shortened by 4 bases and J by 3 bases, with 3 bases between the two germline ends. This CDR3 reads CASSWDTGELFF. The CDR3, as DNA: TGTGCCAGCAGCTGGGACACCGGGGAGCTGTTTTTT.

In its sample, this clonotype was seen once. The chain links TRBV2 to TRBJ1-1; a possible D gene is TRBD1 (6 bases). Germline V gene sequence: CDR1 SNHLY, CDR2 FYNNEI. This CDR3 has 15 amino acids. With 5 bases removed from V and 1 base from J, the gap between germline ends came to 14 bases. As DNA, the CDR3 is TGTGCCAGCAGTCACATACAGGGTGGGAACACTGAAGCTTTCTTT. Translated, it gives CASSHIQGGNTEAFF.

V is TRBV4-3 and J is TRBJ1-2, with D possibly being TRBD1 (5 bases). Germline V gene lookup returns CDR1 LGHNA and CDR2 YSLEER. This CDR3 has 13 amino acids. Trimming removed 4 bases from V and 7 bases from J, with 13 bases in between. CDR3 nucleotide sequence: TGCGCCAGCAGCCCTGGGGGAGGACGTGGCTACACCTTC. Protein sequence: CASSPGGGRGYTF.